The rows below give T cell receptor beta chains drawn from one sample of a study of T cell responses to AZD1222 COVID-19 vaccine. The repertoire was sequenced with immunoSEQ multiplex PCR; TCRdb's copy has only in-frame clones and lacks some. Of roughly 150,000 clones in the sample, around 90% are singletons; the top ten hold roughly 1.3%. Sequenced here: peripheral blood, sampled on day 0 of AZD1222 vaccination. These receptors originate from an adult in good health. CDR3s include the opening cysteine and the closing phenylalanine or tryptophan. The D gene is left open where the match is weak. Where a row states a size, it is once, few, many or the class of an expanded clone; other rows omit it.

D: TRBD1
V: TRBV19
J: TRBJ2-1
size: once
DNA: TGTGCCAGTAGTAAACAGGGGGCTTCCTACAATGAGCAGTTCTTC
CDR3: CASSKQGASYNEQFF

D: TRBD2
V: TRBV2
J: TRBJ2-3
size: -
DNA: TGTGCCAGCAGTGCCGGGGGGGGCCGGGATACGCAGTATTTT
CDR3: CASSAGGGRDTQYF

D: TRBD1
V: TRBV18
J: TRBJ1-2
size: -
DNA: TGTGCCAGCTCCCGAGACAGGGTTTGGATAGATGGCTACACCTTC
CDR3: CASSRDRVWIDGYTF

D: -
V: TRBV7-3
J: TRBJ1-1
size: -
DNA: TGTGCCAGCAGCTTAGATTGGGGGACTGAAGCTTTCTTT
CDR3: CASSLDWGTEAFF

D: -
V: TRBV7-7
J: TRBJ2-2
size: -
DNA: TGTGCTAGCAGCTTAGCTGAGACAGGGAGGACCGGGGAGCTGTTTTTT
CDR3: CASSLAETGRTGELFF

D: -
V: TRBV15
J: TRBJ1-5
size: once
DNA: TGTGCCACCAGCAGTATCGGAATTCATAGCAATCAGCCCCAGCATTTT
CDR3: CATSSIGIHSNQPQHF

D: -
V: TRBV4-2
J: TRBJ1-2
size: -
DNA: TGTGCCAGCAGCCCTTTCGATTCGGTACTCAACTATGGCTACACCTTC
CDR3: CASSPFDSVLNYGYTF

D: -
V: TRBV27
J: TRBJ1-1
size: few
DNA: TGTGCCAGCAGTCGCCTGACTTCCCGGATGAACACTGAAGCTTTCTTT
CDR3: CASSRLTSRMNTEAFF

D: -
V: TRBV30
J: TRBJ2-1
size: -
DNA: TGTGCCTGGACTCTCGTTGGGGGACGTGAGCAGTTCTTC
CDR3: CAWTLVGGREQFF

D: -
V: TRBV15
J: TRBJ1-1
size: -
DNA: TGTGCCACCAGGGAGACCGGGACGGCAAACACTGAAGCTTTCTTT
CDR3: CATRETGTANTEAFF

D: -
V: TRBV3-1/TRBV3-2
J: TRBJ2-7
size: few
DNA: TGTGCCAGCAGCCAAGATGGGGCGGCCAGCTCCTACGAGCAGTACTTC
CDR3: CASSQDGAASSYEQYF

D: -
V: TRBV6-4
J: TRBJ2-1
size: -
DNA: TGTGCCAGCAGTGAAGCCGCGGGATCCTACAATGAGCAGTTCTTC
CDR3: CASSEAAGSYNEQFF

D: -
V: TRBV4-2
J: TRBJ1-4
size: -
DNA: TGTGCCAGCAGCCTTGGGCAGCTTAATGAAAAACTGTTTTTT
CDR3: CASSLGQLNEKLFF

D: TRBD1
V: TRBV27
J: TRBJ2-7
size: -
DNA: TGTGCCAGCAGTCCCGGGACAGTTTCCTACGAGCAGTACTTC
CDR3: CASSPGTVSYEQYF

D: TRBD1
V: TRBV5-4
J: TRBJ1-1
size: few
DNA: TGTGCCAGCAGCTTGGTGGGACAGGGAGGGAACACTGAAGCTTTCTTT
CDR3: CASSLVGQGGNTEAFF

D: -
V: TRBV12-3/TRBV12-4
J: TRBJ2-7
size: -
DNA: TGTGCCAGCGGCGGCCTGGGGGAGCAGTACTTC
CDR3: CASGGLGEQYF

D: TRBD1
V: TRBV15
J: TRBJ1-4
size: -
DNA: TGTGCCACCAGCAGACCCTCAGGGGGGGATGAAAAACTGTTTTTT
CDR3: CATSRPSGGDEKLFF

D: -
V: TRBV5-4
J: TRBJ2-6
size: -
DNA: TGTGCCAGCAGCCTCTCGGCGGCTGGGGCCAACGTCCTGACTTTC
CDR3: CASSLSAAGANVLTF

D: -
V: TRBV19
J: TRBJ1-1
size: -
DNA: TGTGCCAGTAGTATAGATGCCGGGATTGACACTGAAGCTTTCTTT
CDR3: CASSIDAGIDTEAFF

D: -
V: TRBV5-6
J: TRBJ2-7
size: -
DNA: TGTGCCAGCAGCCCCAGAAACTACGAGCAGTACTTC
CDR3: CASSPRNYEQYF

D: -
V: TRBV5-1
J: TRBJ1-6
size: -
DNA: TGCGCCAGCAGCTTGGAGGGAGTCTCACCCCTCCACTTT
CDR3: CASSLEGVSPLHF

D: -
V: TRBV6-5
J: TRBJ2-7
size: -
DNA: TGTGCCAGCAGTTACTCAGGTGGGAAGACCTACGAGCAGTACTTC
CDR3: CASSYSGGKTYEQYF

D: -
V: TRBV5-6
J: TRBJ1-6
size: -
DNA: TGTGCCAGCAGCGGTACCGGGCCTCGGGAGGATTCACCCCTCCACTTT
CDR3: CASSGTGPREDSPLHF

D: -
V: TRBV4-1
J: TRBJ2-7
size: -
DNA: TGCGCCAGCAGCCCTGTTGCTGGGAACGAGCAGTACTTC
CDR3: CASSPVAGNEQYF

D: TRBD2
V: TRBV14
J: TRBJ2-1
size: once
DNA: TGTGCCAGCAGCCGCGTACCGGGACTAGCGGGTTATTGGGGGGGAAATGAGCAGTTCTTC
CDR3: CASSRVPGLAGYWGGNEQFF

D: -
V: TRBV10-3
J: TRBJ1-3
size: -
DNA: TGTGCCATCACCTCAAAGGGGGAAGGAGGAAACACCATATATTTT
CDR3: CAITSKGEGGNTIYF

D: TRBD1
V: TRBV15
J: TRBJ1-4
size: once
DNA: TGTGCCACCAGCACCCGACAGGGGGTGATTGAAAAACTGTTTTTT
CDR3: CATSTRQGVIEKLFF

D: -
V: TRBV6-1
J: TRBJ1-1
size: -
DNA: TGTGCCAGCAGTGAAGCAATGGGGGGCTACACTGAAGCTTTCTTT
CDR3: CASSEAMGGYTEAFF

D: -
V: TRBV2
J: TRBJ2-1
size: once
DNA: TGTGCCAGCCCCCGGAGGGGGTCCTACAATGAGCAGTTCTTC
CDR3: CASPRRGSYNEQFF

D: TRBD2
V: TRBV4-2
J: TRBJ2-5
size: -
DNA: TGTGCCAGCAGCCAAAGAGCGGGGGGGGGCCAAGAGACCCAGTACTTC
CDR3: CASSQRAGGGQETQYF